This T cell receptor beta chain was profiled in a study of regulatory T cells in long-lasting Graves disease. Study details: Antithyroid drugs had been given to newly diagnosed Graves' patients for under 3 months. Study-level results: Between persistent patients, 2,500 to 3,500 public clonotypes were shared, exceeding the approximately 990 shared between new patients.

Germline V gene lookup returns CDR1 MNHEY and CDR2 SVGAGI. V was trimmed by 0 bases and J by 5 bases, leaving 10 bases between them. The CDR3 sequence is 14 residues long. This clonotype has a count of ten or more. Antigen: not known. As for time point: newly diagnosed GD, antithyroid drugs for less than 3 months. Generation of the TCR library employed RNA extracted from PBMCs. Combining iRepertoire HTBI primers with Arm-PCR of CDR3 regions, the authors built TCR beta libraries. TCRdb reprocessed the multiplex PCR reads with MiXCR, giving one entry per CDR3 protein. The sample includes about 420,000 distinct CDR3 sequences, about 16% of them seen just once. Separately, the same data were catalogued under a study of T cells in Graves' hyperthyroidism and ophthalmopathy.

The clonotype comes from a woman aged 18-35 years with Graves disease. This chain links TRBV6-5 with TRBJ1-1; D unclear. The source material was peripheral blood mononuclear cells (PBMCs), sampled at new diagnosis, from a patient treated with antithyroid drugs. The CDR3 here is CASSYSPAFTEAFF. The CDR3 nucleotides are TGTGCCAGCAGTTACTCCCCAGCATTTACTGAAGCTTTCTTT.